Below are 7 T cell receptor beta chains sequenced from a single sample in a study of glioma-infiltrating T cells (dated by TCRdb to 2016 to 2018). For sequencing, an Illumina MiSeq was employed. TCR alpha and beta CDR3 regions were amplified with the iRepertoire nested amplicon-rescue multiplex PCR (arm-PCR) platform from RNA. The public reads were reanalyzed by TCRdb: fastp trimming at Q25, MiXCR alignment, in-frame beta chains only. Records with the same CDR3 protein are collapsed into one entry carrying the most frequent genes and DNA. For this sample there are more than 95,000 distinct CDR3 sequences; around 28% appear just once. The biggest ten clones account for 40% to 55% of the sample. The material sequenced was glioma tissue, nonneoplastic brain tissue, or PBMCs (not recorded which). The receptors were sampled from a human donor with low-grade glioma or glioblastoma, undergoing nonglioma brain surgery, or in good health (not recorded which).

This clonotype has a count of ten or more. The chain carries TRBV20-1 and TRBJ2-7; TRBD2 agrees at 9 bases. The germline CDR1 and CDR2 sequences are DFQATT and SNEGSKA (reference sequence). The CDR3 runs to 13 residues. V was clipped by 6 bases and J by 4 bases; unmatched bases: 7. Written as DNA, the CDR3 is TGCAGTGCATTCCTAGCGGGGAGATACGAGCAGTACTTC. This gives the protein CSAFLAGRYEQYF.

The chain uses TRBV2 and TRBJ1-4; D gene uncertain. The CDR3 is 15 residues long. Germline CDR1 is SNHLY and CDR2 is FYNNEI. Trimming shortened V by 0 bases and J by 4 bases, and 9 bases separated the two germline ends. In DNA form, the CDR3 reads TGTGCCAGCAGTGAAGCGCTGCAGCATAATGAAAAACTGTTTTTT. It codes for CASSEALQHNEKLFF.

As concerns this clonotype: One end of the junction varies from germline; a read error may be responsible. The J gene is TRBJ2-5, the V gene TRBV7-2; D may be TRBD2 (5 bases). Looked up from germline, CDR1 is SGHTA and CDR2 is FQGNSA. This CDR3 has 16 amino acids. CDR3 nucleotides: TGTTCCAGCAGCTTAGTTCTCCGGACTGATCAAGAGACCCAGTACTTC. It encodes CSSSLVLRTDQETQYF.

The sample holds a few counts of this clonotype. The rearrangement links TRBV4-3 to TRBJ2-7; tentatively, D is TRBD1 (6 bases). V lost 1 base and J lost 3, with 13 bases in between. Germline V gene data show CDR1 as LGHNA and CDR2 as YSLEER. CDR3 length: 15 residues. For the CDR3, the DNA is TGCGCCAGCAGCCAAGGTCTGGGGGCCCTCTACGAGCAGTACTTC. The encoded protein is CASSQGLGALYEQYF.

This clonotype was recorded many times. The V call is TRBV7-2, the J call TRBJ2-7; D uncertain. The CDR3 extends over 11 amino acids. CDR1 SGHTA and CDR2 FQGNSA come from the germline V gene. Trimming left V 1 base short and J 7 bases short, with 5 bases between. CDR3 nucleotide sequence: TGTGCCAGCAGCTTAGGGACGGAGCAGTACTTC. The encoded protein is CASSLGTEQYF.

On this clonotype itself: Possible read error: a much larger clone is one base away. The genes are TRBV12-3 or TRBV12-4 and TRBJ1-5; D is uncertain. This CDR3 has 15 amino acids. V lost 5 bases and J lost 3, with 14 bases in between. The CDR3 sequence: CASSGDGNFNQPQHF. The CDR3 nucleotides read TGTGCCAGCAGTGGAGACGGCAACTTCAATCAGCCCCAGCATTTT.

Many counts were recorded for this clonotype. The rearrangement links TRBV6-1 to TRBJ2-3; D gene ambiguous. Trimming pared 5 bases from V and 1 base from J, leaving 10 bases between. The CDR3 totals 14 residues. CDR1 is MNHNS and CDR2 is SASEGT in the germline V gene. The CDR3 region has the DNA TGTGCCAGCAGTCCTTCCCTTCGCACAGATACGCAGTATTTT. It is translated as CASSPSLRTDTQYF.